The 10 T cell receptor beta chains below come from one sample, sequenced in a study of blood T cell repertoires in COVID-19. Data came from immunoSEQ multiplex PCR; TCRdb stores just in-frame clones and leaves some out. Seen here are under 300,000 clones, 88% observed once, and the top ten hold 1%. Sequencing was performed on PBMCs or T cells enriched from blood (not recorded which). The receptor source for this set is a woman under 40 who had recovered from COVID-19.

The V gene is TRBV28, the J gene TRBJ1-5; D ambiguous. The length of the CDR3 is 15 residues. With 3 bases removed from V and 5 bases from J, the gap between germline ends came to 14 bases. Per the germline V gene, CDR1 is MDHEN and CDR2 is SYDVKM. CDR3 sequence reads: CASSFFSREDQPQHF. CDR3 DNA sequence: TGTGCCAGCAGTTTCTTCTCGCGGGAGGATCAGCCCCAGCATTTT.

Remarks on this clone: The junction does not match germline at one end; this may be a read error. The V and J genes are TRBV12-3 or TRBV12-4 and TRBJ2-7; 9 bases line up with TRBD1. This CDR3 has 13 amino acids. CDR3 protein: CARRQGGTYEQYF. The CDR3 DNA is TGTGCCCGCAGACAGGGGGGGACCTACGAGCAGTACTTC.

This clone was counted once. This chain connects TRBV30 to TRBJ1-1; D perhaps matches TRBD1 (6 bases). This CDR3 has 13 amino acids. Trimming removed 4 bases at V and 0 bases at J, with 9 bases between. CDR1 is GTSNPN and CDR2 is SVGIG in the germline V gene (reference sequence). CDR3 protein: CAWTGQMNTEAFF. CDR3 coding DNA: TGTGCCTGGACTGGACAGATGAACACTGAAGCTTTCTTT.

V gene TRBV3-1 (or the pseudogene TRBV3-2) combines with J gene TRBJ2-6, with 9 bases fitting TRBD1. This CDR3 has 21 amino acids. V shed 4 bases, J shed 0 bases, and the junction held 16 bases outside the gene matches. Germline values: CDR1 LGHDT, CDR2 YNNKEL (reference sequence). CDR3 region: CASSRLGQGNPPSSGANVLTF. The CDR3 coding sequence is TGTGCCAGCAGCCGCCTAGGACAGGGGAATCCCCCTTCCTCTGGGGCCAACGTCCTGACTTTC.

The CDR3 is CASSGGQADSNQPQHF. The CDR3 coding sequence is TGTGCCAGCAGCGGGGGACAGGCTGATAGCAATCAGCCCCAGCATTTT. The V and J genes are TRBV5-4 and TRBJ1-5; 8 nucleotides align to TRBD1. The V and J ends lost 4 bases and 0 bases, in that order; junction bases with no gene match: 6. Per germline, CDR1 SGHNT and CDR2 YYREEE (reference sequence). The CDR3 is 16 residues long.

The CDR3 DNA follows: TGTGCCAGCAGCCGTACCGGGACAGAGAACACTGAAGCTTTCTTT. Translation gives CASSRTGTENTEAFF. V is TRBV7-9 and J is TRBJ1-1; 7 nucleotides match TRBD1. The CDR3 runs 15 residues. CDR1 SEHNR and CDR2 FQNEAQ come from the germline V gene (reference sequence). Trimming at V came to 5 bases and at J to 1 base, leaving 7 bases not matched to a gene. Full variable domain (rest looked up from reference TRBV7-9 and TRBJ1-1): DTGVSQNPRHKITKRGQNVTFRCDPISEHNRLYWYRQTLGQGPEFLTYFQNEAQLEKSRLLSDRFSAERPKGSFSTLEIQRTEQGDSAMYLCASSRTGTENTEAFFGQGTRLTVV.

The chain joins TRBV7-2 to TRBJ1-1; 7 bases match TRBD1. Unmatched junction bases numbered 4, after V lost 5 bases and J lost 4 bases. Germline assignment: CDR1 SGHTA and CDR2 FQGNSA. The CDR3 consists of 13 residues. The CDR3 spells CASSRQGSTEAFF. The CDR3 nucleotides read TGTGCCAGCAGCCGACAGGGTTCCACTGAAGCTTTCTTT.

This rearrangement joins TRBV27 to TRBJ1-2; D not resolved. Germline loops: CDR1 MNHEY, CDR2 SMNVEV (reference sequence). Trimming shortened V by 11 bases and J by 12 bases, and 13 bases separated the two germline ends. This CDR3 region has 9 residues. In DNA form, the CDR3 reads TGTGCCGGCTGCCGAGGAAACACCTTC. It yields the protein CAGCRGNTF.

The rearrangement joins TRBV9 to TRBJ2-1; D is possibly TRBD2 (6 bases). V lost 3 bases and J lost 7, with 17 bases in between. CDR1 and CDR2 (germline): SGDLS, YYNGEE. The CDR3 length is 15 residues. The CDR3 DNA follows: TGTGCCAGCAGCGCCGGGGACTTTCCGGGGAATGAGCAGTTCTTC. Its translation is CASSAGDFPGNEQFF.

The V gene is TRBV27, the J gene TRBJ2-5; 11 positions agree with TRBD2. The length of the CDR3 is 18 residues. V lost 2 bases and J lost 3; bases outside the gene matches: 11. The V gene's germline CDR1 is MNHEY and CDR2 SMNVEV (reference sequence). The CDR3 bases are TGTGCCAGCAGTTTACGTTCGTCTAGCGGGGGGTTAGAAGAGACCCAGTACTTC. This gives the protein CASSLRSSSGGLEETQYF.